This T cell receptor (beta chain) was identified in a study of shared clonotypes between healthy human individuals. An even split of each subset's genomic DNA across several immunoSEQ plates was performed. Data came from immunoSEQ multiplex PCR; TCRdb stores just in-frame clones and leaves some out. The sample contains around 1,000,000 clones, 60% to 80% of which appear only once. The CDR3 sequence is 13 residues long. With 6 bases removed from V and 7 bases from J, the gap between germline ends came to 18 bases. The germline V gene has CDR1 SQVTM and CDR2 ANQGSEA. The specimen sequenced was memory CD4+ T cells from PBMCs. Subset given: CD45RA-negative fraction. The TCR comes from a man aged 18-30 years in good health. Some clones in this sample may be carry-over from other donors' samples. This chain links TRBV29-1 with TRBJ1-2, with a tentative D call TRBD1 (5 bases). The CDR3 sequence is CSVGQGGTAGYTF. The CDR3 DNA reads as TGCAGCGTGGGGCAGGGTGGTACGGCTGGCTACACCTTC.